This passage covers 9 T cell receptor beta chains from one sample sequenced in a study of T cells after somatic rescue of genetic block. The data were produced by immunoSEQ multiplex PCR, yet TCRdb's version contains in-frame clones alone and is incomplete. The sample contains roughly 110,000 clones, about 93% of which appear only once. The source material was peripheral blood mononuclear cells (PBMCs). These receptors came from a woman in her late teens or twenties.

The J gene is TRBJ1-5, the V gene TRBV7-8; 9 bases match TRBD1. CDR3 length: 14 amino acids. V was clipped by 1 base and J by 8 bases; unmatched bases: 3. The germline V gene encodes CDR1 SGHVS and CDR2 FQNEAQ. CDR3 DNA: TGTGCCAGCAGCTTAGACAGGGGGCGTAAGCCCCAGCATTTT. This translates into CASSLDRGRKPQHF.

This chain joins TRBV29-1 and TRBJ1-2, with no clear D. V gave up 5 bases and J gave up 5 bases, with 18 bases separating them. The CDR3 spans 14 residues. Per the germline V gene, CDR1 is SQVTM and CDR2 is ANQGSEA. The CDR3 protein is CSVRNPWGAYGYTF. For the CDR3, the DNA is TGCAGCGTTCGGAATCCCTGGGGTGCTTATGGCTACACCTTC.

The CDR3 protein is CASRGDSRNTIYF. In nucleotides, the CDR3 is TGTGCCAGCAGAGGGGACAGCCGAAACACCATATATTTT. The gene calls are TRBV6-6 and TRBJ1-3; 7 bases match TRBD1. With 6 bases clipped from V and 5 bases from J, the junction kept 4 bases outside the gene matches. The CDR3 covers 13 residues. Germline CDR1 reads MNHNY; CDR2 reads SVGAGI (reference sequence).

This clone was observed once. The chain joins TRBV6-4 to TRBJ1-6; TRBD1 matches at 7 bases. CDR1 is MRHNA, CDR2 SNTAGT, per germline. The CDR3 loop spans 15 amino acids. Trimming at V came to 2 bases and at J to 4 bases, leaving 2 bases not matched to a gene. For the CDR3, the DNA is TGTGCCAGCAGTGACGGGACAGAATATAATTCACCCCTCCACTTT. Translation gives CASSDGTEYNSPLHF.

The V call is TRBV9, the J call TRBJ2-3, with unresolved D. CDR1 is SGDLS, CDR2 YYNGEE, per germline. Trimming took 2 bases from V and 6 from J, leaving 10 bases between them. The CDR3 has 13 residues. CDR3 DNA sequence: TGTGCCAGCAGCGTTGGGGATTTTGATACGCAGTATTTT. As protein: CASSVGDFDTQYF.

This clone was detected a few times. The rearrangement uses TRBV6-5 and TRBJ2-1; 13 nucleotides align to TRBD2. Per germline, CDR1 MNHEY and CDR2 SVGAGI. J gave up 8 bases and V 4 bases, and 5 bases lay outside the gene matches. The CDR3 loop spans 15 amino acids. CDR3 sequence: CASSSTSGGADEQFF. The CDR3 DNA reads as TGTGCCAGCAGTTCAACTAGCGGGGGGGCGGATGAGCAGTTCTTC.

The CDR3 protein is CASSQETQYF. DNA for the CDR3: TGTGCCAGCAGCCAAGAGACCCAGTACTTC. The V gene is TRBV7-9, the J gene TRBJ2-5; D ambiguous. There are 10 residues in the CDR3. V lost 5 bases and J lost 2, with 0 bases in between. Germline V lookup: CDR1 SEHNR, CDR2 FQNEAQ (reference sequence).

CDR3 nucleotides: TGTGCCAGCAGAGAGAGGGCCCTAGGAGAGCAGTACTTC. Translation: CASRERALGEQYF. The V and J genes are TRBV28 and TRBJ2-7, with a tentative D call TRBD2 (5 bases). The CDR3 has 13 amino acids. V shed 6 bases and J shed 7 bases, with 16 bases lying between them. CDR1 is MDHEN and CDR2 is SYDVKM in the germline V gene.

The chain joins TRBV27 to TRBJ2-1; 10 bases align to TRBD2. Germline V lookup: CDR1 MNHEY, CDR2 SMNVEV (reference sequence). This CDR3 contains 16 residues. Trimming removed 5 bases from V and 4 bases from J; junction bases left unmatched: 8. The CDR3 loop is CASSPSLAGEYNEQFF. The CDR3, as DNA: TGTGCCAGCAGTCCCTCCCTAGCGGGGGAGTACAATGAGCAGTTCTTC.